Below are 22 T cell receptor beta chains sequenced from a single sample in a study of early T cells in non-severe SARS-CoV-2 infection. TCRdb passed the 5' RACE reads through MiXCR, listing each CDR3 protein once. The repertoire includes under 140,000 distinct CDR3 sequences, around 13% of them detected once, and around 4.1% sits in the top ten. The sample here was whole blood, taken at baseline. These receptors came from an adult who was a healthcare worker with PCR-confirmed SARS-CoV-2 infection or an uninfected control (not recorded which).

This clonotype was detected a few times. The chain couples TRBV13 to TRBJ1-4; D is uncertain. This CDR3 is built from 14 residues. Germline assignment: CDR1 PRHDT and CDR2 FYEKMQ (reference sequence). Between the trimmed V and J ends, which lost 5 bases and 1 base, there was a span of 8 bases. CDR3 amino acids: CASSLVGTNEKLFF. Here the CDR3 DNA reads TGTGCCAGCAGCCTAGTGGGAACTAATGAAAAACTGTTTTTT.

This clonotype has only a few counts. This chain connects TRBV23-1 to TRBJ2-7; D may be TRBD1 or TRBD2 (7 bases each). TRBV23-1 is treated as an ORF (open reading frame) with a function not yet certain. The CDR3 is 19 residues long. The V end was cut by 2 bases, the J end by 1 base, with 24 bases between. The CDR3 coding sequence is TGCGCCAGCAGTCAACTACATACCCGACACAGGGGACTATCCTACGAGCAGTACTTC. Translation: CASSQLHTRHRGLSYEQYF.

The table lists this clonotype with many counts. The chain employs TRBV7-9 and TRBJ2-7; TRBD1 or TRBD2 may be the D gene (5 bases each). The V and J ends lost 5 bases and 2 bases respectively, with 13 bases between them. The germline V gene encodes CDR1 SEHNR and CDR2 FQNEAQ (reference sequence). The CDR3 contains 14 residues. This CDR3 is CASSLLRGTYEQYF. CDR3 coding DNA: TGTGCCAGCAGCCTCTTGAGGGGAACCTACGAGCAGTACTTC. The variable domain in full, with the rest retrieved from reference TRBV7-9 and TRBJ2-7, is DTGVSQNPRHKITKRGQNVTFRCDPISEHNRLYWYRQTLGQGPEFLTYFQNEAQLEKSRLLSDRFSAERPKGSFSTLEIQRTEQGDSAMYLCASSLLRGTYEQYFGPGTRLTVT.

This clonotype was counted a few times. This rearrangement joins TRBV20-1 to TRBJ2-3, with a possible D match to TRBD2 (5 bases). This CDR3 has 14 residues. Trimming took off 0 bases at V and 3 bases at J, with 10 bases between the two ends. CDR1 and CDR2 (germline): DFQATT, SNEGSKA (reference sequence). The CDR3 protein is CSARDTRVTDTQYF. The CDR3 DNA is TGCAGTGCTAGAGATACTAGGGTTACAGATACGCAGTATTTT.

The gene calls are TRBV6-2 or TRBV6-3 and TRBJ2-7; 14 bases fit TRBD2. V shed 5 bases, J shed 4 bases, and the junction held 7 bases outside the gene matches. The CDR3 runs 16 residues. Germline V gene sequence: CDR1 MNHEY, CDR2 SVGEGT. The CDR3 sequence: CASSAGTSGRRYEQYF. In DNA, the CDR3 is TGTGCCAGCAGTGCCGGGACTAGCGGGAGAAGGTACGAGCAGTACTTC.

CDR3 region: CASSRRTSGGPRSSYNEQFF. The CDR3 region has the DNA TGTGCCAGCAGCCGAAGGACTAGCGGGGGCCCAAGGAGCTCCTACAATGAGCAGTTCTTC. The chain combines TRBV7-9 with TRBJ2-1, with 13 bases matching TRBD2. The CDR3 sequence is 20 residues long. The V and J ends lost 5 bases and 0 bases, in that order; junction bases with no gene match: 13. Germline V gene lookup returns CDR1 SEHNR and CDR2 FQNEAQ (reference sequence). Based on the CDR3 plus reference TRBV7-9 and TRBJ2-1, the full variable domain is DTGVSQNPRHKITKRGQNVTFRCDPISEHNRLYWYRQTLGQGPEFLTYFQNEAQLEKSRLLSDRFSAERPKGSFSTLEIQRTEQGDSAMYLCASSRRTSGGPRSSYNEQFFGPGTRLTVL.

The CDR3 region is CASSQGTSGRYEQYF. For the CDR3, the DNA is TGCGCCAGCAGCCAAGGGACTAGCGGGAGGTACGAGCAGTACTTC. This chain joins TRBV4-1 and TRBJ2-7; TRBD2 agrees at 14 bases. This CDR3 contains 15 residues. V lost 1 base, J lost 4 bases, and 0 bases stayed unmatched. Germline CDR1 MGHRA, CDR2 YSYEKL.

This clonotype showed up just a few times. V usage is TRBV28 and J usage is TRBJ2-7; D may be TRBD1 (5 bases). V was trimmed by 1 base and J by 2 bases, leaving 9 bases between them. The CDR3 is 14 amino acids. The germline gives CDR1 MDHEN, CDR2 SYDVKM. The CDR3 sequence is CASSLLDTAYEQYF. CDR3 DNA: TGTGCCAGCAGTTTATTGGACACTGCCTACGAGCAGTACTTC.

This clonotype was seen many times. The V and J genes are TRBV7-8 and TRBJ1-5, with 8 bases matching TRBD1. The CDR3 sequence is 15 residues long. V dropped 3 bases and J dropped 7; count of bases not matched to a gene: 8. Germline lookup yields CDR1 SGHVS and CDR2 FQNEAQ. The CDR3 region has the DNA TGTGCCAGCAGCTTCGACAGGGGACTTCGGCAGCCCCAGCATTTT. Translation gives CASSFDRGLRQPQHF.

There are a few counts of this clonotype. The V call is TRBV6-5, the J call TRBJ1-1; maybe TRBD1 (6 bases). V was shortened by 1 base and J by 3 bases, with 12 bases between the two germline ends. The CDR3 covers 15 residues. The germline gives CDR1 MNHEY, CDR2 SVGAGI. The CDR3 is CASSYFFPGDTEAFF. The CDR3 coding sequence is TGTGCCAGCAGTTACTTTTTCCCAGGGGACACTGAAGCTTTCTTT.

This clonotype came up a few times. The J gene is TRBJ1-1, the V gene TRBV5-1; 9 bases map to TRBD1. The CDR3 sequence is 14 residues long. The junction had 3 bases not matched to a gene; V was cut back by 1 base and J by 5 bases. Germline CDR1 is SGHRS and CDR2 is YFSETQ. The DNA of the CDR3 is TGCGCCAGCAGCTTGACAGGGGGCAGTACTGAAGCTTTCTTT. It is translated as CASSLTGGSTEAFF.

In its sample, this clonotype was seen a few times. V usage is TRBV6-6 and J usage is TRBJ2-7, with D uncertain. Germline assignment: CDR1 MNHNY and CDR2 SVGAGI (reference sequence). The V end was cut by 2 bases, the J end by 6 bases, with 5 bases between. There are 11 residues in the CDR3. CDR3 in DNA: TGTGCCAGCAGTTACCCCCCCGAGCAGTACTTC. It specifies CASSYPPEQYF.

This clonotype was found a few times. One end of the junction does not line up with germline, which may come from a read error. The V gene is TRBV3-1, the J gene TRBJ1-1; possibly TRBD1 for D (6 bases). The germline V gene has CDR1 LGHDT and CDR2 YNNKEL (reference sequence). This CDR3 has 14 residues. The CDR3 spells CASSQGGGDTEAFF. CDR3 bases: TGTGCCAGCAGCCAAGGAGGTGGGGACACTGAAGCCTTCTTT.

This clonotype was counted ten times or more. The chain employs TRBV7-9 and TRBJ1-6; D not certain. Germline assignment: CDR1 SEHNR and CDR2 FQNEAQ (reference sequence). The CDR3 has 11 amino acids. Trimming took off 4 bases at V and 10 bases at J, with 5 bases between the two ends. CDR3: CASSSDSPLHF. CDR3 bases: TGTGCCAGCAGCTCGGACTCACCCCTCCACTTT.

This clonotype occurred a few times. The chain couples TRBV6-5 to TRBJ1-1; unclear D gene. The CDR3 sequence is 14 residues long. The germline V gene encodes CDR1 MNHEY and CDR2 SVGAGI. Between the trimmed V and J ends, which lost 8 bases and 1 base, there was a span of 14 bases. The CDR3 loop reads CASLRRRGNTEAFF. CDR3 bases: TGTGCCAGCCTCAGACGCAGAGGGAACACTGAAGCTTTCTTT.

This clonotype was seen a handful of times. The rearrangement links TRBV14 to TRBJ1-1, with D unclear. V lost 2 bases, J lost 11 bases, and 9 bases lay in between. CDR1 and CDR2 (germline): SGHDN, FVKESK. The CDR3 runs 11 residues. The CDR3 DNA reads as TGTGCCAGCAGCCAATCCACCGTTGCTTTCTTT. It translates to CASSQSTVAFF.

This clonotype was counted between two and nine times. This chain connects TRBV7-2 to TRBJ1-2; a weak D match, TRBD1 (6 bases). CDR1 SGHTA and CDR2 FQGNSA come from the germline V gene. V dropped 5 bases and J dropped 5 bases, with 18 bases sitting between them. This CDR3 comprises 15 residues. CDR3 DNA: TGTGCCAGCAGCCCGGCGGCCGGGACACTGTATGGCTACACCTTC. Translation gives CASSPAAGTLYGYTF.

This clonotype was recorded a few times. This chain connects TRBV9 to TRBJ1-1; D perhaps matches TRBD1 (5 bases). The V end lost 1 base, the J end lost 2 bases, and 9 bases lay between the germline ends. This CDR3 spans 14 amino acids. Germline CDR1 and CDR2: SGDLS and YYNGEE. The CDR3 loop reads CASSVSGINTEAFF. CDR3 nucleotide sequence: TGTGCCAGCAGCGTATCAGGGATAAACACTGAAGCTTTCTTT.

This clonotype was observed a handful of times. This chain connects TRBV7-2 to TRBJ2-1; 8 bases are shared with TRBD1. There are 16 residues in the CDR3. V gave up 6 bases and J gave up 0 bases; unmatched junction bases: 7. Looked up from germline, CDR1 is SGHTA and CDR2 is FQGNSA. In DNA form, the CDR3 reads TGTGCCAGCAGTAGGACAGGGACGAGCTCCTACAATGAGCAGTTCTTC. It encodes CASSRTGTSSYNEQFF.

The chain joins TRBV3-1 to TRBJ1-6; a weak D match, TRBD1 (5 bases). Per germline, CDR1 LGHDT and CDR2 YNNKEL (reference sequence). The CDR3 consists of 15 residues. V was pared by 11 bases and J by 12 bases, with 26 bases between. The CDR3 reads CASPPRAESRGPLHF. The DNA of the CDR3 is TGTGCCTCGCCCCCCAGGGCAGAAAGTCGAGGACCCCTCCACTTT.

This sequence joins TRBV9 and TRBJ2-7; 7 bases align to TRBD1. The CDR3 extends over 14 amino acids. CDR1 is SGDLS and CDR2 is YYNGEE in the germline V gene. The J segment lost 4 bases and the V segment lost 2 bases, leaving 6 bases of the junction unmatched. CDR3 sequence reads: CASSVAGTDYEQYF. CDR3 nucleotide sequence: TGTGCCAGCAGCGTGGCCGGGACAGATTACGAGCAGTACTTC. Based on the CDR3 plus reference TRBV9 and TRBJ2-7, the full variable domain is DSGVTQTPKHLITATGQRVTLRCSPRSGDLSVYWYQQSLDQGLQFLIQYYNGEERAKGNILERFSAQQFPDLHSELNLSSLELGDSALYFCASSVAGTDYEQYFGPGTRLTVT.

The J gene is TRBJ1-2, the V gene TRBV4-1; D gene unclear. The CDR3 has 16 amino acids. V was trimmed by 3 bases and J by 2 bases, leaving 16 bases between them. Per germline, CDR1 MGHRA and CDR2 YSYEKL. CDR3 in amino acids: CASSHPLQPTNYGYTF. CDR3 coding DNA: TGCGCCAGCAGCCACCCTCTACAGCCCACAAACTATGGCTACACCTTC.